One and the same sample provided the 30 T cell receptor beta chains below, sequenced in a study of cytomegalovirus exposure and HLA in healthy donors. TCRdb keeps only in-frame clones here, not all; method: immunoSEQ multiplex PCR. The repertoire holds hundreds of thousands of clones, with 75% to 90% as singletons. The source material was PBMCs. The receptors shown here come from a woman in her thirties in good health and CMV-seropositive.

This sequence joins TRBV25-1 and TRBJ1-1; no firm D call. Trimming removed 3 bases at V and 1 base at J, with 3 bases between. From germline, CDR1 is MGHDK and CDR2 SYGVNS. This CDR3 is built from 12 residues. CDR3 region: CASSDRNTEAFF. In DNA form, the CDR3 reads TGTGCCAGCAGTGACCGGAACACTGAAGCTTTCTTT.

The chain is built from TRBV27 and TRBJ2-2; D is possibly TRBD2 (6 bases). Germline V gives CDR1 MNHEY, CDR2 SMNVEV (reference sequence). The CDR3 sequence is 16 residues long. V lost 2 bases and J 3 bases, leaving 13 bases between the germline ends. The CDR3 coding sequence is TGTGCCAGCAGTTTACGGCTAGCGACCCACACCGGGGAGCTGTTTTTT. Translation gives CASSLRLATHTGELFF.

The table lists this clone with a few counts. The chain joins TRBV11-2 to TRBJ2-7; D not resolved. V was clipped by 5 bases and J by 1 base, with 15 bases between them. Germline CDR1 and CDR2: SGHAT and FQNNGV. This CDR3 region has 15 residues. The CDR3 nucleotides are TGTGCCAGCAGCCCAGGATTAGCAGGTTCCTACGAGCAGTACTTC. Residues: CASSPGLAGSYEQYF. Full variable domain (remainder filled in from reference TRBV11-2 and TRBJ2-7): EAGVAQSPRYKIIEKRQSVAFWCNPISGHATLYWYQQILGQGPKLLIQFQNNGVVDDSQLPKDRFSAERLKGVDSTLKIQPAKLEDSAVYLCASSPGLAGSYEQYFGPGTRLTVT.

This chain joins TRBV4-3 and TRBJ2-7; 10 bases line up with TRBD1. Germline values: CDR1 LGHNA, CDR2 YSLEER. The CDR3 has 15 residues. V lost 0 bases and J lost 3; bases outside the gene matches: 2. The CDR3 is CASSQDWDRGYEQYF. CDR3 in DNA: TGCGCCAGCAGCCAAGATTGGGACAGGGGCTACGAGCAGTACTTC.

The genes are TRBV27 and TRBJ1-5, with a weak D call TRBD1 (6 bases). V was clipped by 8 bases and J by 1 base, with 9 bases between them. The CDR3 has 13 amino acids. The germline gives CDR1 MNHEY, CDR2 SMNVEV (reference sequence). Written as DNA, the CDR3 is TGTGCCAGCTCCGGACAGAGCAATCAGCCCCAGCATTTT. It is translated as CASSGQSNQPQHF.

The chain recombines TRBV6-5 with TRBJ1-1; D is undetermined. The CDR3 runs 13 residues. The ends were cut back, 5 bases at V and 5 bases at J, with 12 bases in the middle. Looked up from germline, CDR1 is MNHEY and CDR2 is SVGAGI. This chain's CDR3 is CASSAGVRTEAFF. Here the CDR3 DNA reads TGTGCCAGCAGTGCGGGCGTCAGGACTGAAGCTTTCTTT.

The chain is built from TRBV29-1 and TRBJ1-2, with a weak D call TRBD1 (5 bases). Trimming removed 6 bases from V and 4 bases from J, with 12 bases in between. The CDR3 runs to 12 residues. In germline, CDR1 is SQVTM, CDR2 ANQGSEA. This CDR3 is CSVPDSPYGYTF. DNA of the CDR3: TGCAGCGTGCCAGACAGCCCCTATGGCTACACCTTC. The whole variable domain, filled in from reference TRBV29-1 and TRBJ1-2, reads SAVISQKPSRDICQRGTSLTIQCQVDSQVTMMFWYRQQPGQSLTLIATANQGSEATYESGFVIDKFPISRPNLTFSTLTVSNMSPEDSSIYLCSVPDSPYGYTFGSGTRLTVV.

This rearrangement joins TRBV18 to TRBJ2-7; 7 bases fit TRBD1. CDR1 is KGHSH, CDR2 LQKENI, per germline. The CDR3 consists of 12 residues. V was clipped by 6 bases and J by 1 base; unmatched bases: 0. CDR3 residues: CASSTGSYEQYF. The CDR3 nucleotides are TGTGCCAGCTCGACAGGGTCCTACGAGCAGTACTTC.

This clone came up a few times. V and J are TRBV6-5 and TRBJ1-2, with unresolved D. Trimming shortened V by 6 bases and J by 7 bases, and 18 bases separated the two germline ends. The germline V gene encodes CDR1 MNHEY and CDR2 SVGAGI. The CDR3 contains 14 residues. The chain's CDR3 is CASRAPKGASGYTF. The CDR3 nucleotides read TGTGCCAGCAGGGCACCCAAGGGAGCTAGTGGCTACACCTTC.

This clone occurred a few times. The V call is TRBV27, the J call TRBJ2-7; no definite D call. Looked up from germline, CDR1 is MNHEY and CDR2 is SMNVEV (reference sequence). The V end was cut by 7 bases, the J end by 6 bases, with 13 bases between. The CDR3 has 12 amino acids. The CDR3 region has the DNA TGTGCCAGCACGACGAGTAAAGGCGAGCAGTACTTC. Its protein is CASTTSKGEQYF.

Points on this clone: The sample holds other DNA sequences that translate to the same CDR3. V and J are TRBV9 and TRBJ2-3, with D possibly matching TRBD1 (6 bases). Germline CDR1 and CDR2: SGDLS and YYNGEE. V was cut by 0 bases and J by 3 bases, with 11 bases left in between. The CDR3 loop spans 15 amino acids. The CDR3 sequence is CASSVGGGRTDTQYF. The DNA for the CDR3 is TGTGCCAGCAGCGTAGGAGGGGGTAGGACAGATACGCAGTATTTT.

Comment on this clone: The sample has other DNA sequences that encode this CDR3 too. This chain joins TRBV29-1 and TRBJ1-2, with D possibly TRBD1 on 5 matching bases. V was pared by 3 bases and J by 4 bases, with 6 bases between. The CDR3 has 11 residues. Germline-derived CDR1 and CDR2 are SQVTM and ANQGSEA. CDR3 in amino acids: CSVEGRYGYTF. CDR3 DNA: TGCAGCGTTGAGGGGCGCTATGGCTACACCTTC.

J is TRBJ1-2 and V is TRBV25-1; weak D call: TRBD1 (6 bases). Trimming took off 6 bases at V and 4 bases at J, with 15 bases between the two ends. CDR3 size: 14 residues. Germline CDR1 MGHDK, CDR2 SYGVNS. CDR3 DNA: TGTGCCAGCAGAGGACCGGGACACGGCTATGGCTACACCTTC. Its translation is CASRGPGHGYGYTF.

This rearrangement joins TRBV29-1 to TRBJ1-1; D may be TRBD1 (6 bases). Germline loops: CDR1 SQVTM, CDR2 ANQGSEA. This CDR3 region has 12 residues. The DNA for the CDR3 is TGCAGTACGGAACAGGGCCTGACTGAAGCTTTCTTT. It specifies CSTEQGLTEAFF. Full variable domain (remainder filled in from reference TRBV29-1 and TRBJ1-1): SAVISQKPSRDICQRGTSLTIQCQVDSQVTMMFWYRQQPGQSLTLIATANQGSEATYESGFVIDKFPISRPNLTFSTLTVSNMSPEDSSIYLCSTEQGLTEAFFGQGTRLTVV.

The genes are TRBV7-3 and TRBJ2-1; 7 nucleotides align to TRBD1. V trimming: 1 base; J trimming: 8 bases; junction bases outside the gene matches: 11. CDR3 size: 16 residues. Germline V lookup: CDR1 SGHTA, CDR2 FQGTGA. CDR3 residues: CASSLRATGASDEQFF. The CDR3 nucleotides are TGTGCCAGCAGCTTAAGGGCAACAGGGGCCTCGGATGAGCAGTTCTTC. The full variable domain, with the rest looked up from reference TRBV7-3 and TRBJ2-1, is GAGVSQTPSNKVTEKGKYVELRCDPISGHTALYWYRQSLGQGPEFLIYFQGTGAADDSGLPNDRFFAVRPEGSVSTLKIQRTERGDSAVYLCASSLRATGASDEQFFGPGTRLTVL.

This clone was seen once. This chain connects TRBV6-5 to TRBJ2-7; D is perhaps TRBD1 (5 bases). The CDR3 runs 15 residues. The germline V gene encodes CDR1 MNHEY and CDR2 SVGAGI. The ends were cut back, 2 bases at V and 2 bases at J, with 13 bases in the middle. The CDR3 sequence: CASSYNRGAAYEQYF. The CDR3 region has the DNA TGTGCCAGCAGTTACAACCGTGGGGCAGCCTACGAGCAGTACTTC.

This clone was counted a few times. This rearrangement joins TRBV6-6 to TRBJ2-2; 7 nucleotides match TRBD1. This CDR3 is built from 13 residues. The trim removed 8 bases at V and 4 bases at J, leaving 4 bases unmatched. CDR1 and CDR2 (germline): MNHNY, SVGAGI (reference sequence). The CDR3, as DNA: TGTGCCAGCCGCCGGGACAGCACCGGGGAGCTGTTTTTT. The encoded protein is CASRRDSTGELFF.

This clone was picked up one time. In the same sample, other DNA sequences code for this CDR3. The V gene is TRBV27, the J gene TRBJ2-6; D may be TRBD1 (6 bases). Between the trimmed V and J ends, which lost 2 bases and 1 base, there was a span of 6 bases. CDR1 MNHEY and CDR2 SMNVEV come from the germline V gene (reference sequence). This CDR3 region has 15 residues. CDR3 loop: CASSLQGSGANVLTF. As DNA, the CDR3 is TGTGCCAGCAGTTTACAGGGGTCTGGGGCCAACGTCCTGACTTTC.

This chain connects TRBV19 to TRBJ2-1; 8 nucleotides line up with TRBD2. J gave up 9 bases and V 8 bases, and 18 bases lay outside the gene matches. Germline V CDR1 and CDR2: LNHDA, SQIVND (reference sequence). The CDR3 has 16 amino acids. CDR3 sequence: CASQDRSGSINSEQFF. In DNA form, the CDR3 reads TGTGCCAGTCAAGATAGGAGCGGGAGTATTAATAGTGAGCAGTTCTTC.

This sequence joins TRBV5-1 and TRBJ1-3, with D maybe TRBD1 (6 bases). The length of the CDR3 is 15 residues. V gave up 2 bases and J gave up 4 bases, with 13 bases separating them. Germline lookup yields CDR1 SGHRS and CDR2 YFSETQ. The CDR3 coding sequence is TGCGCCAGCAGCTTACCGGGACAAGAAGGAAACACCATATATTTT. Translation gives CASSLPGQEGNTIYF.

This chain links TRBV9 with TRBJ2-2; TRBD1 aligns across 8 bases. This CDR3 has 16 amino acids. CDR1 is SGDLS, CDR2 YYNGEE, per germline. Trimming removed 0 bases from V and 6 bases from J; junction bases left unmatched: 7. The CDR3 DNA reads TGTGCCAGCAGCGTAGCTTCCAGGGGGCAGGCCGGGGAGCTGTTTTTT. Its protein product is CASSVASRGQAGELFF.

The J gene is TRBJ2-3, the V gene TRBV30, with TRBD2 matching over 9 bases. Germline CDR1 and CDR2: GTSNPN and SVGIG (reference sequence). Germline trimming cut 0 bases from V and 2 bases from J; bases unmatched to any gene: 3. The CDR3 is 15 residues long. The CDR3 nucleotides are TGTGCCTGGAGTGTGGGGACTAGCCCCACAGATACGCAGTATTTT. Translating gives CAWSVGTSPTDTQYF.

The V gene is TRBV14, the J gene TRBJ2-1; D might be TRBD2 (5 bases). Germline lookup yields CDR1 SGHDN and CDR2 FVKESK. The CDR3 is 15 amino acids. Deletions cut 0 bases from V and 6 bases from J, with 12 bases between. CDR3: CASSQERTVVNEQFF. CDR3 in DNA: TGTGCCAGCAGCCAAGAGAGGACTGTCGTCAATGAGCAGTTCTTC. Together with reference TRBV14 and TRBJ2-1, the CDR3 gives the full variable domain: EAGVTQFPSHSVIEKGQTVTLRCDPISGHDNLYWYRRVMGKEIKFLLHFVKESKQDESGMPNNRFLAERTGGTYSTLKVQPAELEDSGVYFCASSQERTVVNEQFFGPGTRLTVL.

CDR3 in DNA: TGTGCCAGCAGCCACCTACAGGGGGCCGTAGTTGGCTACACCTTC. It codes for CASSHLQGAVVGYTF. V and J are TRBV7-8 and TRBJ1-2, with 9 nucleotides matching TRBD1. V lost 5 bases, J lost 7 bases, and 11 bases stayed unmatched. The CDR3 totals 15 residues. The germline gives CDR1 SGHVS, CDR2 FQNEAQ.

V and J are TRBV12-5 and TRBJ1-2, with 7 bases that match TRBD1. The CDR3 runs to 15 residues. V dropped 5 bases and J dropped 4; count of bases not matched to a gene: 10. The germline V gene encodes CDR1 LGHNT and CDR2 FRNRAP. CDR3 nucleotide sequence: TGTGCTAGTGGTATAACAGGGGCGCGCTCCTATGGCTACACCTTC. It is translated as CASGITGARSYGYTF.

The chain employs TRBV2 and TRBJ2-3, with 9 nucleotides matching TRBD1. The ends lost 1 base at V and 4 bases at J; junction bases unmatched: 0. The CDR3 is 14 amino acids. Germline loops: CDR1 SNHLY, CDR2 FYNNEI. The CDR3 DNA is TGTGCCAGCAGTGAAGGGACAGGGGCAGATACGCAGTATTTT. It specifies CASSEGTGADTQYF.

The chain recombines TRBV5-1 with TRBJ1-2; D is perhaps TRBD1 (5 bases). Deletions cut 2 bases from V and 7 bases from J, with 12 bases between. Germline V gene data show CDR1 as SGHRS and CDR2 as YFSETQ. The CDR3 runs to 13 residues. The CDR3 reads CASSFGGARGYTF. CDR3 nucleotide sequence: TGCGCCAGCAGCTTTGGAGGGGCGCGTGGCTACACCTTC.

The CDR3 is CASSLSPPSGRYNEQFF. The DNA of the CDR3 is TGTGCCAGCAGCTTATCCCCCCCTAGCGGGAGGTACAATGAGCAGTTCTTC. This chain links TRBV7-3 with TRBJ2-1; TRBD2 agrees at 11 bases. Trimming took 2 bases from V and 4 from J; bases not matched to a gene: 7. The germline gives CDR1 SGHTA, CDR2 FQGTGA. The CDR3 sequence is 17 residues long.

J is TRBJ2-2 and V is TRBV6-5; D unclear. The germline V gene encodes CDR1 MNHEY and CDR2 SVGAGI. Trimming stripped 6 bases from V and 5 bases from J, with 7 bases between. The CDR3 covers 12 residues. The CDR3 region is CASSVETGELFF. DNA of the CDR3: TGTGCCAGCAGCGTTGAAACCGGGGAGCTGTTTTTT.

This clone was observed once. The chain links TRBV7-9 to TRBJ2-3, with 7 bases matching TRBD2. Per germline, CDR1 SEHNR and CDR2 FQNEAQ (reference sequence). The V gene end was trimmed by 3 bases and the J gene end by 2 bases; junction bases not matched to a gene: 5. This CDR3 region has 15 residues. The CDR3 here is CASSFSSGFTDTQYF. CDR3 coding DNA: TGTGCCAGCAGCTTCTCTAGCGGATTCACAGATACGCAGTATTTT.